The rows below give T cell receptor beta chains drawn from one sample of a study of blood T cells in healthy people across ages. TCRdb used MiXCR to reprocess the 5' RACE reads, holding one entry per CDR3 protein. Of under 2 million distinct CDR3 sequences detected, around 35% appear once; the ten largest clones hold about 10%. The sample comprised blood. The receptor source for this set is a woman in her twenties or thirties in good health. Each CDR3 is given with its conserved first and last residue. D genes are given only for firm matches. Clone size is stated in some rows and not others, as once, few, many or a class when expanded.

CASSHTSGSNTGELFF | TGTGCCAGCAGCCATACTAGCGGGAGTAACACCGGGGAGCTGTTTTTT | TRBD2 | TRBJ2-2 | NA | TRBV4-2
CSARGELAEFSTDTQYF | TGCAGTGCCAGAGGCGAACTAGCGGAATTTAGCACAGATACGCAGTATTTT | TRBD2 | TRBJ2-3 | NA | TRBV20-1
CAIWSGANSSQPQHF | TGTGCCATCTGGAGCGGGGCGAATAGCAGTCAGCCCCAGCATTTT | NA | TRBJ1-5 | NA | TRBV10-3
CSAREIPGQGIGTEAFF | TGCAGTGCTAGGGAAATACCGGGACAGGGGATTGGAACTGAAGCTTTCTTT | TRBD1 | TRBJ1-1 | few | TRBV20-1
CASSRTSGGAYEQFF | TGTGCCAGCAGCCGAACTAGCGGGGGGGCCTATGAGCAGTTCTTC | TRBD2 | TRBJ2-1 | few | TRBV7-2
CSVRAPRVSEQFF | TGCAGCGTTAGGGCACCCAGGGTGTCTGAGCAGTTCTTC | NA | TRBJ2-1 | many | TRBV29-1
CSATRTGRNTGELFF | TGCAGTGCTACCAGGACAGGGAGGAACACCGGGGAGCTGTTTTTT | TRBD1 | TRBJ2-2 | NA | TRBV20-1
CATRGRDTQYF | TGTGCCACCAGGGGTAGAGATACGCAGTATTTT | NA | TRBJ2-3 | NA | TRBV10-3
CASSTNNQPQHF | TGTGCCAGCAGTACCAACAATCAGCCCCAGCATTTT | NA | TRBJ1-5 | NA | TRBV12-3/TRBV12-4
CASGGGTGASPQYF | TGTGCCAGCGGGGGGGGGACAGGCGCCTCGCCCCAGTACTTC | NA | TRBJ2-5 | many | TRBV27
CAVTTRGVTGELFF | TGTGCCGTAACCACCAGGGGCGTGACCGGGGAGCTGTTTTTT | NA | TRBJ2-2 | NA | TRBV7-9
CASSQRGRGIETQYF | TGTGCTAGTAGCCAACGTGGGCGAGGGATAGAGACCCAGTACTTC | NA | TRBJ2-5 | NA | TRBV14
CSGRGEALGRTQYF | TGCAGTGGCCGAGGGGAGGCATTAGGGAGGACCCAGTACTTC | NA | TRBJ2-5 | few | TRBV20-1
CASSSPGDYEQYF | TGTGCCAGCAGCTCACCCGGGGATTACGAGCAGTACTTC | NA | TRBJ2-7 | many | TRBV7-9
CASSPTGSRTDTQYF | TGTGCCAGCTCACCTACAGGGTCCCGGACAGATACGCAGTATTTT | NA | TRBJ2-3 | NA | TRBV18
CASSSRGQGATSYEQYF | TGTGCCAGCAGCTCTCGGGGACAGGGGGCTACCTCCTACGAGCAGTACTTC | TRBD1 | TRBJ2-7 | few | TRBV11-2
CASSFPRGVDYGYTF | TGTGCCAGCAGTTTCCCTCGGGGGGTAGACTATGGCTACACCTTC | NA | TRBJ1-2 | NA | TRBV27
CASSPKAGGTYEQYF | TGTGCCAGCTCACCTAAGGCAGGTGGGACATACGAGCAGTACTTC | NA | TRBJ2-7 | few | TRBV18
CASSAGGAPLETQYF | TGTGCCAGCAGCGCCGGGGGGGCACCTCTGGAGACCCAGTACTTC | TRBD2 | TRBJ2-5 | NA | TRBV9
CSVEQGAAGANVLTF | TGCAGCGTAGAACAGGGGGCGGCTGGGGCCAACGTCCTGACTTTC | TRBD1 | TRBJ2-6 | many | TRBV29-1